What follows are 15 T cell receptor beta chains derived from one specimen sequenced in a study of identical twins (dated by TCRdb to 2016 to 2017). The library was obtained by 5' RACE. The sequencing machine was an Illumina HiSeq 2000. The raw public reads went through TCRdb reprocessing: fastp at Q25, MiXCR clone calling, in-frame beta chains kept. For every CDR3 protein sequence, its rows merge into one entry that carries the most common genes and DNA. This sample holds 200,000 to 300,000 distinct CDR3 sequences; approximately 10% were observed only once. Of the sample, about 9.1% falls within the top ten clones. Input material: memory T cells sorted from blood. The cell subset or site label for this specimen denotes: CD45RO+ enriched T cells. All receptors derive from a man aged 50 or older in good health.

The J gene is TRBJ2-1, the V gene TRBV7-3; TRBD2 aligns across 13 bases. V lost 5 bases, J lost 6 bases, and 7 bases stayed unmatched. CDR1 and CDR2 (germline): SGHTA, FQGTGA. CDR3 length: 16 amino acids. The CDR3 loop reads CASSPELAGGPNEQFF. CDR3 sequence (DNA): TGTGCCAGCAGCCCTGAACTAGCGGGAGGGCCCAATGAGCAGTTCTTC.

This clonotype was seen only a few times. The DNA of the CDR3 is TGTGCCAGCAGCCCACGGGGGGGGTACGAGCAGTACTTC. Translating it yields CASSPRGGYEQYF. The chain links TRBV11-1 to TRBJ2-7, with 8 positions matching TRBD2. The V gene's germline CDR1 is SGHAT and CDR2 FQDESV (reference sequence). Losses at the gene ends were 5 bases for V and 4 bases for J; bases not matched to a gene: 4. The CDR3 sequence is 13 residues long.

The J gene is TRBJ2-7, the V gene TRBV5-1, with D possibly TRBD1 on 6 matching bases. The CDR3 has 17 residues. Germline V lookup: CDR1 SGHRS, CDR2 YFSETQ. The ends were cut back, 0 bases at V and 2 bases at J, with 18 bases in the middle. The CDR3 sequence is CASSLGAQGKMTYEQYF. CDR3 in DNA: TGCGCCAGCAGCTTGGGTGCACAGGGAAAGATGACCTACGAGCAGTACTTC.

This chain connects TRBV4-1 to TRBJ2-7, with no clear D. V was trimmed by 0 bases and J by 9 bases, leaving 9 bases between them. Germline assignment: CDR1 MGHRA and CDR2 YSYEKL. This CDR3 has 12 residues. The CDR3 DNA reads TGCGCCAGCAGCCAAGAGGTGGGCGGGCAGTACTTC. This gives the protein CASSQEVGGQYF.

V usage is TRBV24-1 and J usage is TRBJ2-6, with D uncertain. Trimming took off 5 bases at V and 2 bases at J, with 15 bases between the two ends. CDR3 length: 17 amino acids. Germline V gives CDR1 KGHDR, CDR2 SFDVKD. The CDR3: CATSGVGSLPGANVLTF. CDR3 nucleotides: TGTGCCACCAGTGGTGTAGGAAGCTTGCCTGGGGCCAACGTCCTGACTTTC.

This clonotype showed up many times. V usage is TRBV7-2 and J usage is TRBJ2-2, with 8 bases fitting TRBD1. Germline trimming cut 5 bases from V and 3 bases from J; bases unmatched to any gene: 5. The CDR3 loop spans 15 amino acids. Germline lookup yields CDR1 SGHTA and CDR2 FQGNSA. CDR3 DNA: TGTGCCAGCAGCACTCGACAGGGGTACACCGGGGAGCTGTTTTTT. It yields the protein CASSTRQGYTGELFF.

This clonotype has at least ten counts. The rearrangement joins TRBV10-3 to TRBJ2-7; TRBD1 might be the D (6 bases). The CDR3 loop spans 13 amino acids. Germline CDR1 and CDR2: ENHRY and SYGVKD. V lost 4 bases and J lost 5, with 12 bases in between. CDR3 coding DNA: TGTGCCATCAGTGTCCAACAGGGCCACGAGCAGTACTTC. Translating gives CAISVQQGHEQYF.

The chain employs TRBV7-2 and TRBJ2-3; D is undetermined. Germline CDR1 SGHTA, CDR2 FQGNSA. The V and J ends lost 8 bases and 2 bases respectively, with 11 bases between them. This CDR3 is built from 13 residues. This chain's CDR3 is CASLIGPTDTQYF. CDR3 DNA sequence: TGTGCCAGCTTAATAGGCCCCACAGATACGCAGTATTTT.

This clonotype showed up many times. CDR3 loop: CAIRKTSGIGTDTQYF. The CDR3 DNA follows: TGTGCCATCAGAAAGACTAGCGGGATTGGCACAGATACGCAGTATTTT. The V call is TRBV10-3, the J call TRBJ2-3; 11 bases fit TRBD2. The junction had 6 bases not matched to a gene; V was cut back by 6 bases and J by 1 base. CDR3 size: 16 residues. In germline, CDR1 is ENHRY, CDR2 SYGVKD.

This clonotype appeared a few times. The chain combines TRBV6-5 with TRBJ1-1; tentative D call: TRBD1 (5 bases). The ends were cut back, 3 bases at V and 2 bases at J, with 10 bases in the middle. Germline CDR1 reads MNHEY; CDR2 reads SVGAGI. This CDR3 is 14 amino acids long. CDR3 sequence: CASSYRGGNTEAFF. In DNA form, the CDR3 reads TGTGCCAGCAGTTATCGGGGGGGAAACACTGAAGCTTTCTTT.

This clonotype showed up just a few times. The chain carries TRBV5-1 and TRBJ2-7; D is unresolved. Trimming cost V 2 bases and J 0 bases, with 9 bases left between them. The CDR3 has 14 amino acids. Per germline, CDR1 SGHRS and CDR2 YFSETQ. In DNA, the CDR3 is TGCGCCAGCAGCTTATCCGTGAACTCCTACGAGCAGTACTTC. Protein sequence: CASSLSVNSYEQYF.

V is TRBV4-2 and J is TRBJ1-2; TRBD1 is a possible D gene (5 bases). V was trimmed by 7 bases and J by 7 bases, leaving 13 bases between them. Looked up from germline, CDR1 is LGHNA and CDR2 is YNFKEQ. The CDR3 contains 12 residues. The DNA for the CDR3 is TGTGCCAGCACGGGGGTCGGGGGTGGCTACACCTTC. Encoded protein: CASTGVGGGYTF.

This clonotype was detected ten times or more. The chain couples TRBV4-3 to TRBJ2-2; D gene uncertain. Trimming stripped 0 bases from V and 3 bases from J, with 14 bases between. This CDR3 spans 17 amino acids. Per germline, CDR1 LGHNA and CDR2 YSLEER. The CDR3 is CASSQDLGQSYTGELFF. The CDR3 nucleotides read TGCGCCAGCAGCCAAGATCTCGGGCAGTCATACACCGGGGAGCTGTTTTTT.

The chain recombines TRBV21-1 with TRBJ2-5. TRBV21-1 is a recognized pseudogene. The CDR3 has 14 amino acids. CDR3: CASSNRSRKGTQYF. For the CDR3, the DNA is TGTGCCAGCAGCAACCGTTCAAGGAAGGGGACCCAGTACTTC.

This chain uses TRBV18 with TRBJ1-6; D is uncertain. V shed 2 bases and J shed 5 bases, with 4 bases lying between them. Germline CDR1 KGHSH, CDR2 LQKENI. The CDR3 is made up of 13 amino acids. The CDR3 here is CASSPDHNSPLHF. CDR3 nucleotides: TGTGCCAGCTCACCAGACCATAATTCACCCCTCCACTTT.